The rows below give T cell receptor beta chains drawn from one sample of a study of beta chain features in type 1 diabetes. Profiling relied on immunoSEQ multiplex PCR, and the TCRdb table lists in-frame clones only, not all of them. The sample lists around 150,000 clones, 6.9% occurring once. Specimen: central memory CD4+ T cells from blood. These receptors were obtained from a woman aged 25 to 39 in good health. Each CDR3 is given with its conserved first and last residue. D genes are given only for firm matches. Size values are once, few and many counts, or a class for expanded clones, and some rows have none.

D gene: TRBD1
clone size: -
J gene: TRBJ1-5
CDR3 length: 15
V gene: TRBV9
CDR3 protein: CASSARDRRHQPQHF
CDR3 DNA: TGTGCCAGCAGCGCCCGGGACAGACGACATCAGCCCCAGCATTTT

D gene: -
clone size: few
J gene: TRBJ1-1
CDR3 length: 13
V gene: TRBV18
CDR3 protein: CASSRDSNTEAFF
CDR3 DNA: TGTGCCAGCTCACGCGACAGCAACACTGAAGCTTTCTTT

D gene: -
clone size: -
J gene: TRBJ1-1
CDR3 length: 13
V gene: TRBV29-1
CDR3 protein: CSVEGMGGDEAFF
CDR3 DNA: TGCAGCGTTGAAGGGATGGGGGGGGATGAAGCTTTCTTT

D gene: TRBD2
clone size: -
J gene: TRBJ2-1
CDR3 length: 15
V gene: TRBV19
CDR3 protein: CASSTRTSGKNEQFF
CDR3 DNA: TGTGCCAGTAGTACGAGGACTAGCGGGAAGAATGAGCAGTTCTTC

D gene: -
clone size: few
J gene: TRBJ2-7
CDR3 length: 15
V gene: TRBV5-8
CDR3 protein: CASSLSGRGNYEQYF
CDR3 DNA: TGTGCCAGCAGCTTGTCGGGACGGGGGAACTACGAGCAGTACTTC

D gene: TRBD1
clone size: few
J gene: TRBJ1-1
CDR3 length: 15
V gene: TRBV5-1
CDR3 protein: CASSPGNDRVTEAFF
CDR3 DNA: TGCGCCAGCAGCCCTGGTAACGACAGGGTCACTGAAGCTTTCTTT

D gene: -
clone size: -
J gene: TRBJ1-1
CDR3 length: 16
V gene: TRBV30
CDR3 protein: CAWIGSGISGRTEAFF
CDR3 DNA: TGTGCCTGGATCGGATCGGGAATATCGGGTAGAACTGAAGCTTTCTTT

D gene: -
clone size: -
J gene: TRBJ1-2
CDR3 length: 15
V gene: TRBV6-6
CDR3 protein: CASSAPGKANYGYTF
CDR3 DNA: TGTGCCAGCAGTGCGCCGGGGAAGGCTAACTATGGCTACACCTTC

D gene: TRBD1
clone size: -
J gene: TRBJ2-1
CDR3 length: 16
V gene: TRBV4-1
CDR3 protein: CASSQEGTGLVDEQFF
CDR3 DNA: TGCGCCAGCAGCCAAGAAGGGACAGGGTTGGTTGATGAGCAGTTCTTC

D gene: -
clone size: -
J gene: TRBJ2-3
CDR3 length: 14
V gene: TRBV14
CDR3 protein: CASSQRVNTDTQYF
CDR3 DNA: TGTGCCAGCAGCCAACGAGTTAACACAGATACGCAGTATTTT

D gene: TRBD1
clone size: few
J gene: TRBJ1-4
CDR3 length: 14
V gene: TRBV5-1
CDR3 protein: CASSLGDSNEKLFF
CDR3 DNA: TGCGCCAGCAGCTTGGGGGACAGCAATGAAAAACTGTTTTTT

D gene: -
clone size: few
J gene: TRBJ2-2
CDR3 length: 16
V gene: TRBV15
CDR3 protein: CATSRGASQGTGELFF
CDR3 DNA: TGTGCCACCAGCAGAGGGGCCTCACAGGGCACCGGGGAGCTGTTTTTT

D gene: -
clone size: -
J gene: TRBJ2-5
CDR3 length: 14
V gene: TRBV28
CDR3 protein: CASSFRQGIATQYF
CDR3 DNA: TGTGCCAGCAGTTTCAGGCAGGGTATAGCGACCCAGTACTTC

D gene: TRBD2
clone size: few
J gene: TRBJ2-3
CDR3 length: 16
V gene: TRBV7-8
CDR3 protein: CASSLESSGGLNTQYF
CDR3 DNA: TGTGCCAGCAGCTTAGAGTCCAGCGGGGGACTAAATACGCAGTATTTT

D gene: -
clone size: -
J gene: TRBJ2-3
CDR3 length: 17
V gene: TRBV5-1
CDR3 protein: CASSLAPASVSTDTQYF
CDR3 DNA: TGCGCCAGCAGCTTGGCCCCCGCATCGGTGAGCACAGATACGCAGTATTTT

D gene: TRBD1
clone size: -
J gene: TRBJ1-4
CDR3 length: 17
V gene: TRBV18
CDR3 protein: CASSPSTLQGAKEKLFF
CDR3 DNA: TGTGCCAGCTCACCATCCACCTTACAGGGGGCGAAGGAAAAACTGTTTTTT

D gene: TRBD1
clone size: many
J gene: TRBJ2-3
CDR3 length: 15
V gene: TRBV29-1
CDR3 protein: CSAPGWDRVTDTQYF
CDR3 DNA: TGCAGCGCTCCGGGTTGGGACAGGGTGACAGATACGCAGTATTTT

D gene: TRBD1
clone size: few
J gene: TRBJ2-1
CDR3 length: 12
V gene: TRBV6-5
CDR3 protein: CASSYTGAPSFF
CDR3 DNA: TGTGCCAGCAGTTACACAGGGGCCCCTTCTTTCTTC

D gene: TRBD1
clone size: -
J gene: TRBJ1-4
CDR3 length: 16
V gene: TRBV7-2
CDR3 protein: CASSNGQGFDNVKLFF
CDR3 DNA: TGTGCCAGCAGCAACGGACAGGGTTTCGACAACGTAAAACTGTTTTTT

D gene: TRBD1
clone size: -
J gene: TRBJ2-7
CDR3 length: 13
V gene: TRBV6-1
CDR3 protein: CASRHRDSYEQYF
CDR3 DNA: TGTGCCAGCAGACACCGGGACAGCTACGAGCAGTACTTC

D gene: -
clone size: -
J gene: TRBJ2-1
CDR3 length: 15
V gene: TRBV4-3
CDR3 protein: CASSQTGHGLWEQFF
CDR3 DNA: TGCGCCAGCAGCCAAACGGGACACGGGCTGTGGGAGCAGTTCTTC

D gene: -
clone size: -
J gene: TRBJ2-3
CDR3 length: 15
V gene: TRBV4-2
CDR3 protein: CASSPRLASTDTQYF
CDR3 DNA: TGTGCCAGCAGCCCGCGACTGGCTAGCACAGATACGCAGTATTTT

D gene: -
clone size: few
J gene: TRBJ2-3
CDR3 length: 16
V gene: TRBV7-8
CDR3 protein: CASSQGPSGNTDTQYF
CDR3 DNA: TGTGCCAGCAGCCAGGGGCCTAGTGGAAATACAGATACGCAGTATTTT

D gene: TRBD2
clone size: few
J gene: TRBJ2-1
CDR3 length: 15
V gene: TRBV19
CDR3 protein: CASSPLAGHYNEQFF
CDR3 DNA: TGTGCCAGTAGTCCACTAGCGGGCCATTACAATGAGCAGTTCTTC

D gene: -
clone size: -
J gene: TRBJ2-1
CDR3 length: 13
V gene: TRBV7-3
CDR3 protein: CASSSFEYNEQFF
CDR3 DNA: TGTGCCAGCAGCAGCTTTGAGTACAATGAGCAGTTCTTC

D gene: -
clone size: -
J gene: TRBJ2-1
CDR3 length: 16
V gene: TRBV7-6
CDR3 protein: CASSPISGSTYNEQFF
CDR3 DNA: TGTGCCAGCAGTCCAATATCCGGGAGCACCTACAATGAGCAGTTCTTC

D gene: TRBD1
clone size: few
J gene: TRBJ2-3
CDR3 length: 14
V gene: TRBV5-8
CDR3 protein: CASSRTGSRGTQYF
CDR3 DNA: TGTGCCAGCAGCAGGACAGGTTCAAGGGGTACGCAGTATTTT

D gene: -
clone size: -
J gene: TRBJ1-2
CDR3 length: 13
V gene: TRBV29-1
CDR3 protein: CSVDAGNYYGYTF
CDR3 DNA: TGCAGCGTTGATGCAGGGAACTATTATGGCTACACCTTC

D gene: TRBD2
clone size: -
J gene: TRBJ2-7
CDR3 length: 13
V gene: TRBV27
CDR3 protein: CASHREGSHEQYF
CDR3 DNA: TGTGCCAGCCACCGGGAGGGGTCCCACGAGCAGTACTTC

D gene: TRBD1
clone size: -
J gene: TRBJ1-3
CDR3 length: 14
V gene: TRBV5-6
CDR3 protein: CASSFDRAGNTIYF
CDR3 DNA: TGTGCCAGCAGCTTTGACAGGGCTGGAAACACCATATATTTT

D gene: -
clone size: -
J gene: TRBJ2-5
CDR3 length: 14
V gene: TRBV7-2
CDR3 protein: CASSLNGGVETQYF
CDR3 DNA: TGTGCCAGCAGCTTAAATGGAGGGGTGGAGACCCAGTACTTC

D gene: -
clone size: few
J gene: TRBJ1-5
CDR3 length: 15
V gene: TRBV28
CDR3 protein: CASAKIRYSNQPQHF
CDR3 DNA: TGTGCCAGCGCCAAGATCAGGTATAGCAATCAGCCCCAGCATTTT

D gene: -
clone size: -
J gene: TRBJ2-1
CDR3 length: 14
V gene: TRBV7-3
CDR3 protein: CASSFSRDSNEQFF
CDR3 DNA: TGTGCCAGCAGCTTCAGCCGGGACTCCAATGAGCAGTTCTTC

D gene: TRBD1
clone size: -
J gene: TRBJ2-1
CDR3 length: 13
V gene: TRBV28
CDR3 protein: CASSSGQGGEQFF
CDR3 DNA: TGTGCCAGCAGTTCCGGACAGGGCGGTGAGCAGTTCTTC

D gene: -
clone size: few
J gene: TRBJ1-1
CDR3 length: 13
V gene: TRBV7-2
CDR3 protein: CASSPYLNTEAFF
CDR3 DNA: TGTGCCAGCAGCCCGTACTTGAACACTGAAGCTTTCTTT

D gene: -
clone size: -
J gene: TRBJ2-5
CDR3 length: 15
V gene: TRBV7-6
CDR3 protein: CASSSGFLASETQYF
CDR3 DNA: TGTGCCAGCAGCTCCGGATTTCTAGCGTCAGAGACCCAGTACTTC

D gene: TRBD2
clone size: -
J gene: TRBJ2-1
CDR3 length: 12
V gene: TRBV5-4
CDR3 protein: CASSRGRGEQFF
CDR3 DNA: TGTGCCAGCAGCCGCGGGAGGGGTGAGCAGTTCTTC

D gene: TRBD1
clone size: few
J gene: TRBJ1-5
CDR3 length: 14
V gene: TRBV7-2
CDR3 protein: CASSTGTGNQPQHF
CDR3 DNA: TGTGCCAGCAGCACCGGGACAGGAAATCAGCCCCAGCATTTT